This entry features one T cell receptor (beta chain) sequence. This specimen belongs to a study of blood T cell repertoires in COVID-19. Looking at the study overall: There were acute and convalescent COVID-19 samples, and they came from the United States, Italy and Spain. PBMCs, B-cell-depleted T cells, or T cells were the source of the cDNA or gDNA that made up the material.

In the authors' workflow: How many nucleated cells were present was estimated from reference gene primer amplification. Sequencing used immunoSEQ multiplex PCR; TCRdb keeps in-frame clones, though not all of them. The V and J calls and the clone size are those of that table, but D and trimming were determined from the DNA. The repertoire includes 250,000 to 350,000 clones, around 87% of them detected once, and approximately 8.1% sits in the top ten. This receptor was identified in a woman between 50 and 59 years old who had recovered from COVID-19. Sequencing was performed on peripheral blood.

CDR3 in DNA: TGTGCCAGCAGCTTAGCGCCCAGGTTTGAAGCTTTCTTT. It yields the protein CASSLAPRFEAFF. The V gene is TRBV7-2, the J gene TRBJ1-1; D not certain. The CDR3 totals 13 residues. V was shortened by 0 bases and J by 7 bases, with 9 bases between the two germline ends. Per the germline V gene, CDR1 is SGHTA and CDR2 is FQGNSA.